The following is a TCR beta chain sequence with its context. Its antigen is not identified. These data come from a study of T cell responses to AZD1222 COVID-19 vaccine. Clones were sequenced by immunoSEQ multiplex PCR, and TCRdb holds only the in-frame ones, with some missing. Of more than 75,000 clones listed, 90% are singletons. General observations from the study: Researchers took repertoire samples only after the peak T cell response had come.

The sample consisted of peripheral blood, taken 28 days after the second AZD1222 dose. The TCR was taken from an adult who received the AZD1222 COVID-19 vaccine.

CDR3 bases: TGTGCCAGCAGCTTAAGGCAGGGTAGCACAGATACGCAGTATTTT. Translation gives CASSLRQGSTDTQYF. The chain combines TRBV7-6 with TRBJ2-3, with D possibly being TRBD1 (5 bases). Germline lookup yields CDR1 SGHVS and CDR2 FNYEAQ. This CDR3 is 15 amino acids long. V was trimmed by 2 bases and J by 0 bases, leaving 9 bases between them.